The 4 T cell receptor beta chains below come from one sample, sequenced in a study of T cell responses to AZD1222 COVID-19 vaccine. Generated by immunoSEQ multiplex PCR, the TCRdb table keeps only in-frame clones and is missing some. This table holds tens of thousands of clones, approximately 83% found once. The source was peripheral blood, collected 28 days after the second AZD1222 dose. All receptors come from an adult who received the AZD1222 COVID-19 vaccine.

The chain carries TRBV5-1 and TRBJ1-5; 9 bases line up with TRBD1. Germline V gives CDR1 SGHRS, CDR2 YFSETQ. This CDR3 contains 14 residues. J lost 9 bases, V lost 4 bases, and 8 bases had no gene match. The CDR3 reads CASSLGTGRGPQHF. The DNA of the CDR3 is TGCGCCAGCAGCCTTGGGACAGGGCGAGGGCCCCAGCATTTT.

The chain links TRBV5-4 to TRBJ2-1, with D possibly matching TRBD1 (5 bases). Trimming stripped 0 bases from V and 7 bases from J, with 8 bases between. CDR1 is SGHNT and CDR2 is YYREEE in the germline V gene (reference sequence). The CDR3 consists of 13 residues. In nucleotides, the CDR3 is TGTGCCAGCAGCTTGGTAGGGGTTAATGAGCAGTTCTTC. Protein: CASSLVGVNEQFF.

The rearrangement links TRBV6-5 to TRBJ1-5; 7 bases align to TRBD1. Germline CDR1 and CDR2: MNHEY and SVGAGI. The CDR3 totals 14 residues. The V gene end was trimmed by 4 bases and the J gene end by 3 bases; junction bases not matched to a gene: 3. For the CDR3, the DNA is TGTGCCAGCAGTTCGACAGGGTTCAATCAGCCCCAGCATTTT. Protein: CASSSTGFNQPQHF.

The J gene is TRBJ1-4, the V gene TRBV11-2; D may be TRBD1 (6 bases). CDR1 and CDR2 (germline): SGHAT, FQNNGV. V was cut by 5 bases and J by 5 bases, with 15 bases left in between. The CDR3 extends over 15 amino acids. The CDR3 bases are TGTGCCAGCAGCGCCTTCCAGGGGCCCAATGAAAAACTGTTTTTT. Translated: CASSAFQGPNEKLFF.